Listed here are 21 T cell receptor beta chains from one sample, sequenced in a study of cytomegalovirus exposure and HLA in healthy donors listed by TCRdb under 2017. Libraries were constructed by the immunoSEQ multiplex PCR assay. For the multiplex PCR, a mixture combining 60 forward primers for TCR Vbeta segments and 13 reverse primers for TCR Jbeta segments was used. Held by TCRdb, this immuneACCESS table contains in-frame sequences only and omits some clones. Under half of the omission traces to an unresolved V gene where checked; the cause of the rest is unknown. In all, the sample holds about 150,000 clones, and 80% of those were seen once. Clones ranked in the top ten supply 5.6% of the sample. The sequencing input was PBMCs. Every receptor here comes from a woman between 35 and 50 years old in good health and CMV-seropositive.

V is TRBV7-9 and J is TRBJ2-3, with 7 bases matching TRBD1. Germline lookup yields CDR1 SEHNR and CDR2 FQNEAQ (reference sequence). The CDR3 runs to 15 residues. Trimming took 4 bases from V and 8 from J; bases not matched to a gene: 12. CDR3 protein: CASSSGQDRGGTQYF. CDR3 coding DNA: TGTGCCAGCAGCTCCGGACAGGACCGCGGCGGTACGCAGTATTTT.

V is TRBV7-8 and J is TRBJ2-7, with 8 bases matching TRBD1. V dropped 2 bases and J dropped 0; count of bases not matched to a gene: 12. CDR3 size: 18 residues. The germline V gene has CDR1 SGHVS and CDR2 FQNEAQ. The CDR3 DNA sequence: TGTGCCAGCAGCTTATCGTCGGGTGGGCAGGGGGCCTCCTACGAGCAGTACTTC. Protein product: CASSLSSGGQGASYEQYF.

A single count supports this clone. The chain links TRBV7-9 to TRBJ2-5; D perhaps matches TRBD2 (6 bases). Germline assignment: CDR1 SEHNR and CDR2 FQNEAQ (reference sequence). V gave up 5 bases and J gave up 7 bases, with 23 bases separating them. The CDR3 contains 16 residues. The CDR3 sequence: CASSVTTGTPWGTQYF. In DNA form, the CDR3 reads TGTGCCAGCAGCGTAACCACCGGGACTCCTTGGGGGACCCAGTACTTC.

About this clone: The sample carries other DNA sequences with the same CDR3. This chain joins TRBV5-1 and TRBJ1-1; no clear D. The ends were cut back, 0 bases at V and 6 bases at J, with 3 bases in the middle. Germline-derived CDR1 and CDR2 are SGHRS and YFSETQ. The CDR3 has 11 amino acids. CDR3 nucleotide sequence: TGCGCCAGCAGCTTGGGGCCTGAAGCTTTCTTT. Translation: CASSLGPEAFF.

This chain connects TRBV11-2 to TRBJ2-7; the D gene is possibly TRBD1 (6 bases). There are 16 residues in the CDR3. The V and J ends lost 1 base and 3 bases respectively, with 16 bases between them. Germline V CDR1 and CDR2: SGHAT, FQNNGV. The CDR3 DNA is TGTGCCAGCAGCTTAGTCGTACGGGACATAAACTACGAGCAGTACTTC. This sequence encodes CASSLVVRDINYEQYF.

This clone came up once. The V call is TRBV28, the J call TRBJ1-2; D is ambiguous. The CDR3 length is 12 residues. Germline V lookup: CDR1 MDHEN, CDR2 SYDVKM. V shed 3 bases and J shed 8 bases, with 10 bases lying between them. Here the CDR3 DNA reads TGTGCCAGCAGTTTGTTATTTACAGGCTACACCTTC. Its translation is CASSLLFTGYTF.

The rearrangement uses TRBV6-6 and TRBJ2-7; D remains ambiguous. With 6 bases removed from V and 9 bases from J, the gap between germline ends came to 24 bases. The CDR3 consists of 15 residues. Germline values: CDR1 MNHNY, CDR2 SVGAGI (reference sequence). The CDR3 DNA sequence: TGTGCCAGCAGCCACCACCCAAAAGGTGACCCAGGGCAGTACTTC. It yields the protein CASSHHPKGDPGQYF.

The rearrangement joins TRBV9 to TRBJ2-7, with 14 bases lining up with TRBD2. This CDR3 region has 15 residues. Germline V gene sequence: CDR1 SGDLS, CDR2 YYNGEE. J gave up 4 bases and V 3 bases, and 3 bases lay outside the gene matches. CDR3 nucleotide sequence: TGTGCCAGCAGCGCGGGACTAGCGGGAGTGTACGAGCAGTACTTC. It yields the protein CASSAGLAGVYEQYF.

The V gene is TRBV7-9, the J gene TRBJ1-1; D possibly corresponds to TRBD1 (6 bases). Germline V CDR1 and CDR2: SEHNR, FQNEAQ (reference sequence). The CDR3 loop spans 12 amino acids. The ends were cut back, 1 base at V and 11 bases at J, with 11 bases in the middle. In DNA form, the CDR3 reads TGTGCCAGCAGCTTAGGAGGAGACAGGGCTTTCTTT. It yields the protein CASSLGGDRAFF.

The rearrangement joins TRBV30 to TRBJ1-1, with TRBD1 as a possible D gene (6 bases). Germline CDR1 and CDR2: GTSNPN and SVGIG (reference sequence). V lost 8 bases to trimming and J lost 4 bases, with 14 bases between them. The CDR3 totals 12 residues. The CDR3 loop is CARGKGGTEAFF. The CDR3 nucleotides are TGTGCCCGCGGAAAAGGGGGCACTGAAGCTTTCTTT.

The CDR3 region is CASSPDYSSYNEQFF. In DNA, the CDR3 is TGTGCCAGCAGCCCGGATTACAGCTCCTACAATGAGCAGTTCTTC. The chain links TRBV7-7 to TRBJ2-1; D remains unclear. The CDR3 extends over 15 amino acids. V was clipped by 5 bases and J by 0 bases, with 11 bases between them. CDR1 is SSHAT, CDR2 FNYEAQ, per germline (reference sequence).

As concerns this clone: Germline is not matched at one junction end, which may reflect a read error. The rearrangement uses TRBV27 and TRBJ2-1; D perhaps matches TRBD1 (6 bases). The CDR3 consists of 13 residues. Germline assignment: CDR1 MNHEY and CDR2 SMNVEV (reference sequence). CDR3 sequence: CASSLLRDKEQFF. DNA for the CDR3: TGTGCCAGCAGTTTACTCCGGGACAAGGAGCAGTTCTTC.

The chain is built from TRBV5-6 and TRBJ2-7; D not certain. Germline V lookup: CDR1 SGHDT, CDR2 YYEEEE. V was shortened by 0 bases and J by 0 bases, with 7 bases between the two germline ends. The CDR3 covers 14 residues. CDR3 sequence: CASSLDRSSYEQYF. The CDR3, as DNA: TGTGCCAGCAGCTTGGATCGTAGCTCCTACGAGCAGTACTTC.

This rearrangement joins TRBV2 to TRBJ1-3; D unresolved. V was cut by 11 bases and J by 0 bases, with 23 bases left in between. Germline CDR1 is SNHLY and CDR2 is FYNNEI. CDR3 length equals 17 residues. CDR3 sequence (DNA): TGTGCCGGATCTTCCGGCGGTTCTGGGAGCTCTGGAAACACCATATATTTT. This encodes CAGSSGGSGSSGNTIYF.

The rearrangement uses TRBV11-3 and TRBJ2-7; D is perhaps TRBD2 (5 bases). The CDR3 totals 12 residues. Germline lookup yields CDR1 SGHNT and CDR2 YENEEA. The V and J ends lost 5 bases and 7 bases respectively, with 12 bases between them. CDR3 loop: CASSSLANEQYF. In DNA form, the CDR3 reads TGTGCCAGCAGCAGTCTAGCAAATGAGCAGTACTTC.

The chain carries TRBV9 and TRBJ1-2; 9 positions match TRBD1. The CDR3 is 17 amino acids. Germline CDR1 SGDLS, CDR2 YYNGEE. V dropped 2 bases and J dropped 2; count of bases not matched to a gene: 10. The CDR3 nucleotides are TGTGCCAGCAGCGTGGTGGACAGGGGCCCCCCCAACTATGGCTACACCTTC. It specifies CASSVVDRGPPNYGYTF.

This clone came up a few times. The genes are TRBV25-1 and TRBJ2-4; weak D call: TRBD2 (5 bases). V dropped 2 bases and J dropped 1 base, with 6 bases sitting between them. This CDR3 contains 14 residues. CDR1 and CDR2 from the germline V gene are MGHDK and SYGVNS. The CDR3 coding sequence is TGTGCCAGCAGTGAACCGGGGGCCAAAAACATTCAGTACTTC. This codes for CASSEPGAKNIQYF.

The CDR3 DNA follows: TGTGCCAGCAGCCAAACAGGAGCCCTCTCCTACGAGCAGTACTTC. Its protein is CASSQTGALSYEQYF. The rearrangement uses TRBV4-2 and TRBJ2-5, with a possible D match to TRBD1 (5 bases). Judging by the DNA end, TRBJ2-7 fits better; the J call may be wrong. CDR1 and CDR2 (germline): LGHNA, YNFKEQ. This CDR3 spans 15 amino acids.

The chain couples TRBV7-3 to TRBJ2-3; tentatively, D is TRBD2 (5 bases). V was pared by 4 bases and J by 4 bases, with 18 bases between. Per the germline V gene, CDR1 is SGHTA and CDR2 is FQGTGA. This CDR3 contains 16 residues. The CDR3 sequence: CASSSPPGGSSDTQYF. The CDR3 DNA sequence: TGTGCCAGCAGCTCCCCCCCGGGCGGGTCTTCAGATACGCAGTATTTT.

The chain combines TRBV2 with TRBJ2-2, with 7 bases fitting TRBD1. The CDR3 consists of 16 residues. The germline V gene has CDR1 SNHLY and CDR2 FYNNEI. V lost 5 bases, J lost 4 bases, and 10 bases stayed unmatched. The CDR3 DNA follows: TGTGCCAGCAGTAAACCGACAGGGTCGACCACCGGGGAGCTGTTTTTT. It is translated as CASSKPTGSTTGELFF.

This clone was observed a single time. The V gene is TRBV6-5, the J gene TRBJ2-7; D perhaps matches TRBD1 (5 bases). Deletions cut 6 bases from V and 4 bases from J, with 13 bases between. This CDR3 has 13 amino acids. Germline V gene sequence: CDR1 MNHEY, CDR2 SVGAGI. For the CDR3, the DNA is TGTGCCAGCAGCATACAGGCGGAGTACGAGCAGTACTTC. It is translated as CASSIQAEYEQYF.